This entry concerns a single T cell receptor beta chain. Its cognate antigen has yet to be identified. Per-nucleotide qualities are absent, and no much larger clonotype sits a single base away. RNA was extracted using the RNeasy kit, and about 0.45 to 1 microgram was reverse transcribed with random hexamers. TCR beta CDR3 regions were amplified with the immunoSEQ multiplex PCR assay covering 54 Vbeta and 13 Jbeta segments. To correct PCR amplification bias, a synthetic template baseline was used for both primer optimization and computational correction. As for the authors' bioinformatics: Reads were annotated to V, D and J genes according to IMGT and were analyzed with immunoSEQ Analyzer, with only productive sequences retained. Clonality was calculated as one minus the Shannon entropy normalized by log2 of the number of productive unique sequences. For each patient and control, public and private clones were evaluated within the 100 most prevalent clones. A clone was defined as Susac-specific if it was absent from the healthy and MS cohorts, from some 1,100 published viral clones and from other ImmuneACCESS disease sequences. TCRdb reprocessing: public reads trimmed at Q25 with fastp, clones called with MiXCR, in-frame beta chains kept. Every entry covers one CDR3 protein and lists the most common genes and DNA from its rows. These V and J calls are TCRdb output, not the study's own analysis. The sample table holds approximately 180,000 distinct CDR3 sequences, of which nearly 97% were seen once. Approximately 0.1% of the sample belongs to the ten largest clones.

CDR1 and CDR2, per the germline V gene, are SGHRS and YFSETQ. The CDR3 runs 19 residues from the cysteine to the phenylalanine. Only CDR3 DNA remains: 57 bases, in frame from the first base. V is cut back by 4 bases and J by 5 bases, with 17 bases in the junction unmatched. These data belong to a study of CD8 T cells in Susac syndrome (dated by TCRdb to the late 2010s). About the study as a whole: The study used repertoire sequencing to test whether antigen drove CD8+ T cell activation and differentiation in Susac syndrome. Beyond this particular receptor, the publication reports: The number of individuals in the TCR sequencing and HLA analysis was acknowledged as relatively small.

Peripheral blood CD8+ and CD4+ T cells from healthy donors, Susac syndrome patients and multiple sclerosis patients were profiled using high-throughput TCR beta sequencing. Multiple sclerosis controls were treatment-naive patients with stable or active relapsing-remitting disease fulfilling revised McDonald criteria. Bulk CD8+ and CD4+ T cells were purified by magnetic negative isolation, whereas CD8+ TEMRA cells were enriched by FACS. Blood was drawn into EDTA tubes, processed within 24 hours, and PBMCs were isolated by density gradient centrifugation. PBMCs intended for TCR sequencing were frozen in liquid nitrogen and were later thawed in a 37 degrees C water bath. Purity of sorted or isolated CD4+, CD8+ and CD8+ TEMRA cells was at least 90%.

The rearranged chain carries TRBV5-1 and TRBJ2-1; 11 bases in between match TRBD2. This receptor was obtained from a human donor with multiple sclerosis. Sample: CD4+ T cells from PBMCs. The nucleotide sequence reads as follows: TGCGCCAGCAGCCCTAGCGGGGGGTTCCAATCGCAGTCCGACAATGAGCAGTTCTTC. Translated, this gives CASSPSGGFQSQSDNEQFF.